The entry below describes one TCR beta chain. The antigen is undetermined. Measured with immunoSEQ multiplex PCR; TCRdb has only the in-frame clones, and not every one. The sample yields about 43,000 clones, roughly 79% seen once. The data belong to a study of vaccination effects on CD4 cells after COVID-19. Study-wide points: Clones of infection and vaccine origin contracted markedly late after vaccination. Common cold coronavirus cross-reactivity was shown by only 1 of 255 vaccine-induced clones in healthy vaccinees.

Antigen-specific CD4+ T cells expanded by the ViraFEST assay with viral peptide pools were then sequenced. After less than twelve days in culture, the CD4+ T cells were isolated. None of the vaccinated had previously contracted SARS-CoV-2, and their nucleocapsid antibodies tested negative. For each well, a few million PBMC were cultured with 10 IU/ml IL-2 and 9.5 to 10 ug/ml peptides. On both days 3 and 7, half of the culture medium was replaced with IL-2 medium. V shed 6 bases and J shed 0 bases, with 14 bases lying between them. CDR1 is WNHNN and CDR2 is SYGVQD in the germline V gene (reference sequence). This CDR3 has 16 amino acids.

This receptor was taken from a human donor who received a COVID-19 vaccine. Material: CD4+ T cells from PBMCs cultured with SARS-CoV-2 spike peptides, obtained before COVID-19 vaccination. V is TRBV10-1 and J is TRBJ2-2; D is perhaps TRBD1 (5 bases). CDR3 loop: CASSALPGTNTGELFF. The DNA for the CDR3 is TGCGCCAGCAGCGCCCTGCCAGGGACGAACACCGGGGAGCTGTTTTTT.